The entry below gives a single T cell receptor (beta chain) sequence along with its context. Antigen unknown. This record comes from a study of T cell repertoires in cytomegalovirus infection. TCRdb ran MiXCR on the reads and lists one entry per CDR3 protein. The sample carries 300,000 to 400,000 distinct CDR3 sequences, approximately 25% recorded once. Germline values: CDR1 SGHDT, CDR2 YYEEEE. V was pared by 4 bases and J by 7 bases, with 10 bases of the junction left unmatched. CDR3 length equals 15 residues. The source is a human donor in good health (CMV status not recorded). Some clones in this sample may be carry-over from other donors' samples. Sequencing was performed on cultured PBMCs, taken from culture after CMV antigen stimulation. The V gene is TRBV5-6, the J gene TRBJ1-4; 7 positions agree with TRBD1. Here the CDR3 DNA reads TGTGCCAGCAGCCCCGGACAGGTCGGCAGTGAAAAACTGTTTTTT. It yields the protein CASSPGQVGSEKLFF.